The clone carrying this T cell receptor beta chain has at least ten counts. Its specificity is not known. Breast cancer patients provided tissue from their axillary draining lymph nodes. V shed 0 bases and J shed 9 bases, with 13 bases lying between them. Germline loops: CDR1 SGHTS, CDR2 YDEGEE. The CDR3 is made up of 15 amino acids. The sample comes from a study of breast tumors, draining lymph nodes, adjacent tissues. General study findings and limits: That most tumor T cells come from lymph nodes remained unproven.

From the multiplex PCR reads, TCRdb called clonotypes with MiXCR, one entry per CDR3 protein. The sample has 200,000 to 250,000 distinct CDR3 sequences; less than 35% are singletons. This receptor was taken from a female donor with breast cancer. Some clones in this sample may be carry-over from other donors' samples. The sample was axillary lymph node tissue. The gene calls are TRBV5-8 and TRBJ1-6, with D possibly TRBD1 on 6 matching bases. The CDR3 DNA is TGTGCCAGCAGCTTGGAAGGGGGGCTTGGTTCACCCCTCCACTTT. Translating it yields CASSLEGGLGSPLHF.